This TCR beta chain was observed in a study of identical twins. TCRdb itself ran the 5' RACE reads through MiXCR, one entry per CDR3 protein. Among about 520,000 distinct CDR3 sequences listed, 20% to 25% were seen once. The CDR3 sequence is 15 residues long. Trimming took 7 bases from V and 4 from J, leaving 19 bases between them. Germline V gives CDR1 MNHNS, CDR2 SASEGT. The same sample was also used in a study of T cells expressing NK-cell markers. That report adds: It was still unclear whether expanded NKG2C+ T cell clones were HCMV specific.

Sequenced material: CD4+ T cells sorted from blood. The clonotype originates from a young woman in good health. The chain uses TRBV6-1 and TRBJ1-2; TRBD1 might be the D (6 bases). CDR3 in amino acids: CASMDSRRESYGYTF. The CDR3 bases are TGTGCCAGCATGGACAGTCGGCGGGAAAGCTATGGCTACACCTTC.